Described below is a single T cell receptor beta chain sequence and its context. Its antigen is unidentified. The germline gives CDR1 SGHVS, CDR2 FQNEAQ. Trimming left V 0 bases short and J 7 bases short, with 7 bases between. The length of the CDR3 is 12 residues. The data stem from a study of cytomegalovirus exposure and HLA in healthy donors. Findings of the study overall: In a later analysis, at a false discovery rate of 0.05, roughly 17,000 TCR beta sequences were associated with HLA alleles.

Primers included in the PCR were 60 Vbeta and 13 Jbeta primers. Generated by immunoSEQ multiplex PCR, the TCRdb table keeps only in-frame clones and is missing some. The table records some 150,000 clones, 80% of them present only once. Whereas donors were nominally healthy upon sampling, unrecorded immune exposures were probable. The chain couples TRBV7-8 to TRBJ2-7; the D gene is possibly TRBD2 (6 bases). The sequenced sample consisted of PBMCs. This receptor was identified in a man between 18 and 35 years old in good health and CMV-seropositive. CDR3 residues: CASSLAAGEQYF. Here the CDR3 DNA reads TGTGCCAGCAGCTTAGCGGCGGGGGAGCAGTACTTC. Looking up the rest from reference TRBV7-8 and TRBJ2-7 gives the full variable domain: GAGVSQSPRYKVAKRGQDVALRCDPISGHVSLFWYQQALGQGPEFLTYFQNEAQLDKSGLPSDRFFAERPEGSVSTLKIQRTQQEDSAVYLCASSLAAGEQYFGPGTRLTVT.